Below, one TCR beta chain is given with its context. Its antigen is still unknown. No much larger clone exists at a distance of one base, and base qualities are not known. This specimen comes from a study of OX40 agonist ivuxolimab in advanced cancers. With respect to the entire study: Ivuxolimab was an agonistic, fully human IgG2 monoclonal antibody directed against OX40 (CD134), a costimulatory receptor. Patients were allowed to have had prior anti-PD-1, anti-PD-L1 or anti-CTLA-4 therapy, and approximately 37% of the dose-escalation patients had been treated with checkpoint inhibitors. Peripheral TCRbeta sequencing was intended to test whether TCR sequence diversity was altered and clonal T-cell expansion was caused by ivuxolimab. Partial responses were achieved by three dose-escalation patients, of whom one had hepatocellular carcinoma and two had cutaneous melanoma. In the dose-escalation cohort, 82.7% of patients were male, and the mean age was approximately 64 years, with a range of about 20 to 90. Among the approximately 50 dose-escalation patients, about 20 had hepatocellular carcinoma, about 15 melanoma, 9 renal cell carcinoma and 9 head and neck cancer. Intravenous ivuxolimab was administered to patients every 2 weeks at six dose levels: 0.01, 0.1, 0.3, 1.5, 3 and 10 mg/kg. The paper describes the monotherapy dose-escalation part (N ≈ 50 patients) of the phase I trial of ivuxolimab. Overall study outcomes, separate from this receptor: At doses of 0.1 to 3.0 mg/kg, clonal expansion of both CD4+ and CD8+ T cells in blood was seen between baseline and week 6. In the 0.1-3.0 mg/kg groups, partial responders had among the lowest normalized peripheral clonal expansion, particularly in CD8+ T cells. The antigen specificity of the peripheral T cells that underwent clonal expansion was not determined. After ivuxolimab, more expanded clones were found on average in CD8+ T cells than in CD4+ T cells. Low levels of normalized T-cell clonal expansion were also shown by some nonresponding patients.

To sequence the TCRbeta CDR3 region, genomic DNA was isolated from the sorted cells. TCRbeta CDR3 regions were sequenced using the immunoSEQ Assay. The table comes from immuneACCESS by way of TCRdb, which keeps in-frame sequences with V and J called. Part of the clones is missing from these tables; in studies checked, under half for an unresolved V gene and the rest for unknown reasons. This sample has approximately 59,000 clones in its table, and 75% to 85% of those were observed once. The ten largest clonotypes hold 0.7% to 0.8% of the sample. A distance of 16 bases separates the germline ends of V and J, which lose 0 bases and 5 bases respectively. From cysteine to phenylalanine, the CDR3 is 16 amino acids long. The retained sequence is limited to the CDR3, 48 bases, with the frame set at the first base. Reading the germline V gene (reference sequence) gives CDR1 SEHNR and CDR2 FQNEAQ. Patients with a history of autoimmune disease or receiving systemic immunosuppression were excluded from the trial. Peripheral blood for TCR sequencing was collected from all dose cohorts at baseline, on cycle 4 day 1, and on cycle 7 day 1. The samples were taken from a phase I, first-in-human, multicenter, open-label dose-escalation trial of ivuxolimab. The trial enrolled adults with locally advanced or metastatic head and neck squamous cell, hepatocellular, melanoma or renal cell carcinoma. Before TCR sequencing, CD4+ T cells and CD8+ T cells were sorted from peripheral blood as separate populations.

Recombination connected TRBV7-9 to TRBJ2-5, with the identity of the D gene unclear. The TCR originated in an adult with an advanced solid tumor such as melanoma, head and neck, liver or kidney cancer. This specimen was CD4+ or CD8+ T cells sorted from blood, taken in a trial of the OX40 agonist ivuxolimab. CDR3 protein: CASSLASGPGGETQYF. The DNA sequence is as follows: TGTGCCAGCAGCTTAGCGTCCGGACCGGGTGGGGAGACCCAGTACTTC.